A single sample gave rise to the 28 T cell receptor beta chains below, sequenced in a study of OX40 agonist ivuxolimab in advanced cancers. Libraries were built with the immunoSEQ multiplex PCR assay. In TCRdb, the immuneACCESS table is reduced to in-frame sequences with V and J assigned. These tables do not hold every clone; where another copy was compared, an unresolved V gene accounts for under half, and the others remain unexplained. Present in this sample are more than 20,000 clones, around 75% of which were seen just once. The top ten clones comprise about 33% of the sample. The sample consisted of CD4+ or CD8+ T cells sorted from blood, taken in a trial of the OX40 agonist ivuxolimab. The receptors derive from an adult with an advanced solid tumor such as melanoma, head and neck, liver or kidney cancer.

The chain has TRBV10-3 and TRBJ2-5; D unclear. Germline CDR1 reads ENHRY; CDR2 reads SYGVKD. V was pared by 6 bases and J by 2 bases, with 4 bases between. The CDR3 sequence is 11 residues long. The CDR3 loop reads CAIRTQETQYF. For the CDR3, the DNA is TGTGCCATCAGGACACAAGAGACCCAGTACTTC.

This chain joins TRBV30 and TRBJ2-7, with TRBD2 identical over 7 bases. Germline loops: CDR1 GTSNPN, CDR2 SVGIG (reference sequence). With V trimmed by 1 base and J by 2 bases, 2 bases remained unmatched. CDR3 length: 13 residues. The CDR3 spells CAWSAAGPYEQYF. The CDR3, as DNA: TGTGCCTGGAGTGCAGCGGGACCCTACGAGCAGTACTTC.

This clone was detected only a few times. This rearrangement joins TRBV19 to TRBJ1-5; D perhaps matches TRBD1 (6 bases). There are 14 residues in the CDR3. The V gene lost 5 bases and the J gene lost 1 base, with 9 bases spanning the gap. The germline V gene encodes CDR1 LNHDA and CDR2 SQIVND (reference sequence). The CDR3 coding sequence is TGTGCCAGTAGTCCGCAGGGGAGCAATCAGCCCCAGCATTTT. As protein: CASSPQGSNQPQHF.

The chain has TRBV7-2 and TRBJ2-1, with TRBD1 matching 7 bases. V gave up 5 bases and J gave up 1 base; unmatched junction bases: 8. Per germline, CDR1 SGHTA and CDR2 FQGNSA. This CDR3 comprises 16 residues. The chain's CDR3 is CASSVRDRVSYNEQFF. The CDR3 region has the DNA TGTGCCAGCAGCGTAAGAGACAGGGTTTCCTACAATGAGCAGTTCTTC.

The gene calls are TRBV19 and TRBJ2-7, with 8 bases identical to TRBD1. Germline assignment: CDR1 LNHDA and CDR2 SQIVND (reference sequence). V shed 5 bases and J 2 bases; nucleotides not matched to a gene: 5. This CDR3 is 14 amino acids long. The CDR3 here is CASSDGQGAYEQYF. The CDR3 region has the DNA TGTGCCAGTAGTGATGGACAGGGAGCCTACGAGCAGTACTTC.

The chain is built from TRBV9 and TRBJ1-5; TRBD1 is a possible D gene (6 bases). Germline values: CDR1 SGDLS, CDR2 YYNGEE. The length of the CDR3 is 14 residues. V was cut by 4 bases and J by 6 bases, with 14 bases left in between. Here the CDR3 reads CASSPGGGIQPQHF. In DNA form, the CDR3 reads TGTGCCAGCAGCCCGGGGGGCGGAATTCAGCCCCAGCATTTT.

The rearrangement uses TRBV7-9 and TRBJ2-7; 7 bases line up with TRBD2. CDR1 is SEHNR, CDR2 FQNEAQ, per germline (reference sequence). The V and J ends lost 6 bases and 1 base, in that order; junction bases with no gene match: 6. CDR3 length: 14 residues. CDR3 DNA sequence: TGTGCCAGCAGTTCGTTAGCGGGTTCCTACGAGCAGTACTTC. Translating gives CASSSLAGSYEQYF.

The J gene is TRBJ2-7, the V gene TRBV9, with TRBD1 identical over 7 bases. Trimming cost V 3 bases and J 7 bases; bases outside gene matches: 10. The CDR3 is made up of 14 amino acids. The germline gives CDR1 SGDLS, CDR2 YYNGEE. The CDR3 loop reads CASSAGQLHREQYF. CDR3 nucleotide sequence: TGTGCCAGCAGCGCGGGACAGCTCCATAGAGAGCAGTACTTC.

This rearrangement joins TRBV6-1 to TRBJ1-5; D not resolved. V gave up 0 bases and J gave up 4 bases, with 13 bases separating them. This CDR3 spans 16 amino acids. The germline CDR1 and CDR2 sequences are MNHNS and SASEGT. DNA for the CDR3: TGTGCCAGCAGTGAAGCGGGGTATAGGGAGAATCAGCCCCAGCATTTT. This gives the protein CASSEAGYRENQPQHF.

This clone was detected only once. CDR3 sequence (DNA): TGTGCCAGCAGTGAAGTTTACTACGAGCAGTACTTC. It specifies CASSEVYYEQYF. The chain couples TRBV2 to TRBJ2-7; D gene ambiguous. The germline CDR1 and CDR2 sequences are SNHLY and FYNNEI. V lost 1 base and J 3 bases, leaving 4 bases between the germline ends. This CDR3 is built from 12 residues. Looking up the rest from reference TRBV2 and TRBJ2-7 gives the full variable domain: EPEVTQTPSHQVTQMGQEVILRCVPISNHLYFYWYRQILGQKVEFLVSFYNNEISEKSEIFDDQFSVERPDGSNFTLKIRSTKLEDSAMYFCASSEVYYEQYFGPGTRLTVT.

This clone was seen a few times. The rearrangement uses TRBV11-2 and TRBJ2-7; TRBD2 might be the D (5 bases). CDR3 length equals 13 residues. Between the trimmed V and J ends, which lost 2 bases and 9 bases, there was a span of 14 bases. Germline assignment: CDR1 SGHAT and CDR2 FQNNGV. The CDR3 protein is CASSLMREKGQYF. CDR3 bases: TGTGCCAGCAGCTTAATGAGGGAGAAAGGGCAGTACTTC.

CDR3 bases: TGCGCCAGCAGCCAAGAAGGACTAGCGGAGGAGGATGAGCAGTTCTTC. It encodes CASSQEGLAEEDEQFF. V is TRBV4-1 and J is TRBJ2-1; 10 bases align to TRBD2. This CDR3 is built from 16 residues. Germline V CDR1 and CDR2: MGHRA, YSYEKL. Germline trimming cut 0 bases from V and 8 bases from J; bases unmatched to any gene: 7.

The chain has TRBV5-4 and TRBJ2-1; D is ambiguous. Trimming removed 2 bases at V and 9 bases at J, with 9 bases between. Germline assignment: CDR1 SGHNT and CDR2 YYREEE (reference sequence). The CDR3 has 12 residues. The CDR3 protein is CASSFSVGEQFF. The CDR3 DNA is TGTGCCAGCAGCTTCTCAGTTGGTGAGCAGTTCTTC.

This chain links TRBV5-1 with TRBJ2-2, with a possible D match to TRBD2 (6 bases). Trimming stripped 1 base from V and 5 bases from J, with 15 bases between. The length of the CDR3 is 16 residues. Germline-derived CDR1 and CDR2 are SGHRS and YFSETQ. CDR3 bases: TGCGCCAGCAGCTTGCGCGGGGTGAATGGGACCGGGGAGCTGTTTTTT. Translation: CASSLRGVNGTGELFF. Based on the CDR3 plus reference TRBV5-1 and TRBJ2-2, the full variable domain is KAGVTQTPRYLIKTRGQQVTLSCSPISGHRSVSWYQQTPGQGLQFLFEYFSETQRNKGNFPGRFSGRQFSNSRSEMNVSTLELGDSALYLCASSLRGVNGTGELFFGEGSRLTVL.

This chain links TRBV7-6 with TRBJ2-1, with 8 nucleotides matching TRBD2. Germline assignment: CDR1 SGHVS and CDR2 FNYEAQ. The CDR3 is 14 residues long. V trimming: 3 bases; J trimming: 4 bases; junction bases outside the gene matches: 2. This CDR3 reads CASSFSGDYNEQFF. DNA of the CDR3: TGTGCCAGCAGCTTTAGCGGGGATTACAATGAGCAGTTCTTC. The variable domain in full, with the rest retrieved from reference TRBV7-6 and TRBJ2-1, is GAGVSQSPRYKVTKRGQDVALRCDPISGHVSLYWYRQALGQGPEFLTYFNYEAQQDKSGLPNDRFSAERPEGSISTLTIQRTEQRDSAMYRCASSFSGDYNEQFFGPGTRLTVL.

V is TRBV4-1 and J is TRBJ2-7, with 7 bases that match TRBD1. The CDR3 covers 16 residues. Germline values: CDR1 MGHRA, CDR2 YSYEKL. Trimming removed 1 base from V and 0 bases from J; junction bases left unmatched: 6. The CDR3 sequence: CASSQALDRDSYEQYF. In DNA form, the CDR3 reads TGCGCCAGCAGCCAAGCTCTAGACAGGGACTCCTACGAGCAGTACTTC.

The V call is TRBV2, the J call TRBJ1-1; D uncertain. The length of the CDR3 is 14 residues. Germline-derived CDR1 and CDR2 are SNHLY and FYNNEI. Trimming took 5 bases from V and 7 from J, leaving 17 bases between them. The CDR3 sequence: CASSLPVRVSEAFF. For the CDR3, the DNA is TGTGCCAGCAGTCTCCCCGTGAGGGTTAGTGAAGCTTTCTTT. The full variable domain, in which reference TRBV2 and TRBJ1-1 provide the parts outside the CDR3, is EPEVTQTPSHQVTQMGQEVILRCVPISNHLYFYWYRQILGQKVEFLVSFYNNEISEKSEIFDDQFSVERPDGSNFTLKIRSTKLEDSAMYFCASSLPVRVSEAFFGQGTRLTVV.

This chain links TRBV27 with TRBJ2-5; 12 bases match TRBD2. This CDR3 comprises 14 residues. J lost 5 bases, V lost 8 bases, and 6 bases had no gene match. Germline CDR1 and CDR2: MNHEY and SMNVEV (reference sequence). The CDR3 region has the DNA TGTGCCAGCTCGACTAGCGGGAGTGGGGAGACCCAGTACTTC. Protein sequence: CASSTSGSGETQYF.

The CDR3 DNA sequence: TGTGCCAGCAGCTTGGGTTGGCGGGTTCCCTACGAGCAGTACTTC. Translated: CASSLGWRVPYEQYF. The chain links TRBV5-5 to TRBJ2-7; D possibly corresponds to TRBD2 (5 bases). V lost 0 bases and J 2 bases, leaving 12 bases between the germline ends. The length of the CDR3 is 15 residues. Per germline, CDR1 SGHKS and CDR2 YYEKEE (reference sequence).

In DNA, the CDR3 is TGTGCCAGCAGCACCCGGGACAGGGGAGTCACCGGGGAGCTGTTTTTT. Protein sequence: CASSTRDRGVTGELFF. The gene calls are TRBV25-1 and TRBJ2-2, with 10 bases matching TRBD1. The CDR3 has 16 residues. Germline CDR1 is MGHDK and CDR2 is SYGVNS. Germline trimming cut 6 bases from V and 4 bases from J; bases unmatched to any gene: 8. The full variable domain, rest sourced from reference TRBV25-1 and TRBJ2-2, is EADIYQTPRYLVIGTGKKITLECSQTMGHDKMYWYQQDPGMELHLIHYSYGVNSTEKGDLSSESTVSRIRTEHFPLTLESARPSHTSQYLCASSTRDRGVTGELFFGEGSRLTVL.

Only one count was recorded for this clone. The V and J genes are TRBV7-6 and TRBJ2-1; TRBD2 might be the D (7 bases). V gave up 0 bases and J gave up 7 bases, with 13 bases separating them. This CDR3 is 15 amino acids long. Per the germline V gene, CDR1 is SGHVS and CDR2 is FNYEAQ. The CDR3 region is CASSLAGGPGNEQFF. The CDR3, as DNA: TGTGCCAGCAGCTTAGCGGGGGGGCCCGGGAATGAGCAGTTCTTC. Full variable domain (missing parts from reference TRBV7-6 and TRBJ2-1): GAGVSQSPRYKVTKRGQDVALRCDPISGHVSLYWYRQALGQGPEFLTYFNYEAQQDKSGLPNDRFSAERPEGSISTLTIQRTEQRDSAMYRCASSLAGGPGNEQFFGPGTRLTVL.

This chain connects TRBV9 to TRBJ2-5, with 11 positions matching TRBD1. This CDR3 contains 15 residues. Trimming at V came to 3 bases and at J to 5 bases, leaving 6 bases not matched to a gene. Germline CDR1 SGDLS, CDR2 YYNGEE. Here the CDR3 reads CASSAGQGAEETQYF. The CDR3 DNA reads TGTGCCAGCAGCGCCGGACAGGGGGCGGAGGAGACCCAGTACTTC. Variable domain in full (rest from reference TRBV9 and TRBJ2-5): DSGVTQTPKHLITATGQRVTLRCSPRSGDLSVYWYQQSLDQGLQFLIQYYNGEERAKGNILERFSAQQFPDLHSELNLSSLELGDSALYFCASSAGQGAEETQYFGPGTRLLVL.

The rearrangement links TRBV7-8 to TRBJ2-5; D gene ambiguous. Germline V gene sequence: CDR1 SGHVS, CDR2 FQNEAQ. Between the trimmed V and J ends, which lost 2 bases and 3 bases, there was a span of 13 bases. The CDR3 is 15 amino acids. In DNA form, the CDR3 reads TGTGCCAGCAGCTTATTTCGGCAACTTAAAGAGACCCAGTACTTC. Residues: CASSLFRQLKETQYF.

The chain uses TRBV9 and TRBJ2-3, with no clear D. Germline V gene data show CDR1 as SGDLS and CDR2 as YYNGEE. There are 16 residues in the CDR3. V was pared by 0 bases and J by 0 bases, with 11 bases between. CDR3 loop: CASSVGTAPSTDTQYF. The DNA of the CDR3 is TGTGCCAGCAGCGTAGGGACCGCCCCTAGCACAGATACGCAGTATTTT.

This clone was counted only a few times. The rearrangement links TRBV2 to TRBJ2-7, with D unresolved. CDR1 is SNHLY, CDR2 FYNNEI, per germline. CDR3 length equals 11 residues. The germline V and J ends were trimmed by 7 bases and 6 bases, with 10 bases remaining between them. In DNA, the CDR3 is TGTGCCAGCAAGGCAGAGTTCGAGCAGTACTTC. Translated: CASKAEFEQYF.

This chain uses TRBV4-1 with TRBJ2-7, with D possibly matching TRBD1 (5 bases). Looked up from germline, CDR1 is MGHRA and CDR2 is YSYEKL. V gave up 1 base and J gave up 5 bases, with 24 bases separating them. There are 18 residues in the CDR3. The CDR3 nucleotides are TGCGCCAGCAGCCAAGTTCCTGGGGTTGGCAGGGCCGGGCACGAGCAGTACTTC. Translated, it gives CASSQVPGVGRAGHEQYF.

This rearrangement joins TRBV7-2 to TRBJ2-1; weak D call: TRBD1 (5 bases). CDR1 is SGHTA, CDR2 FQGNSA, per germline. The CDR3 runs 13 residues. Trimming removed 8 bases at V and 1 base at J, with 9 bases between. The CDR3 DNA reads as TGTGCCAGCCAGACAGTTTCCTACAATGAGCAGTTCTTC. Translated: CASQTVSYNEQFF.

The chain links TRBV11-2 to TRBJ2-3, with D tentatively TRBD1 or TRBD2 (5 bases each). Per the germline V gene, CDR1 is SGHAT and CDR2 is FQNNGV. V shed 5 bases and J shed 2 bases, with 11 bases lying between them. CDR3 length: 14 amino acids. CDR3 sequence: CASSPQGTTDTQYF. CDR3 DNA sequence: TGTGCCAGCAGCCCCCAAGGGACCACAGATACGCAGTATTTT.